Listed below are T cell receptor beta chains from one sample, sequenced in a study of T cells after yellow fever vaccination. One entry per CDR3 protein results from TCRdb running MiXCR on the 5' RACE reads. Altogether hundreds of thousands of distinct CDR3 sequences are present, 3.6% being singletons, with the ten largest covering 23%. The sequences come from PBMCs, collected on the day of the yellow fever booster vaccination. These receptors were obtained from a man between 18 and 29 years old who received the YFV17D yellow fever vaccine. Each CDR3 is given with its conserved first and last residue. Fields, in order: J gene, V gene, D gene, clone size, CDR3 DNA, CDR3 protein. The D gene is left open where the match is weak. Size is stated for part of the rows, as once, few or many counts, or as a class when the clone is expanded.

j_call: TRBJ2-4; v_call: TRBV20-1; d_call: NA; clone_size: many; cdr3_nt: TGCAGTGCTAGACCCATGGACCCTAATCATCTAGCCAAAAACATTCAGTACTTC; cdr3_aa: CSARPMDPNHLAKNIQYF
j_call: TRBJ2-1; v_call: TRBV5-4; d_call: TRBD2; clone_size: many; cdr3_nt: TGTGCCAGCAGCTTGCCCGGGGGGGTATACAATGAGCAGTTCTTC; cdr3_aa: CASSLPGGVYNEQFF
j_call: TRBJ2-2; v_call: TRBV7-6; d_call: NA; clone_size: few; cdr3_nt: TGTGCCAGCAGCCTTTCGGTCGGCAGGACGAACACCGGGGAGCTGTTTTTT; cdr3_aa: CASSLSVGRTNTGELFF
j_call: TRBJ2-3; v_call: TRBV5-1; d_call: NA; clone_size: many; cdr3_nt: TGCGCCAGCAGCGCCGGGACGGATAGCAGCACAGATACGCAGTATTTT; cdr3_aa: CASSAGTDSSTDTQYF
j_call: TRBJ1-2; v_call: TRBV27; d_call: NA; clone_size: few; cdr3_nt: TGTGCCAGCGCTGTCGGGGGTTTTTCTGGCTACACCTTC; cdr3_aa: CASAVGGFSGYTF
j_call: TRBJ1-1; v_call: TRBV7-6; d_call: TRBD1; clone_size: NA; cdr3_nt: TGTGCCAGCAGCACTGTAGGTCCGGGACAGGGGGCTGATGAAGCTTTCTTT; cdr3_aa: CASSTVGPGQGADEAFF
j_call: TRBJ2-1; v_call: TRBV7-9; d_call: NA; clone_size: NA; cdr3_nt: TGTGCCAGCAGCTTAGGGTCGGGGTTTGAGCAGTTCTTC; cdr3_aa: CASSLGSGFEQFF
j_call: TRBJ2-5; v_call: TRBV7-3; d_call: TRBD1; clone_size: many; cdr3_nt: TGTGCCAGCAGCCTAAGGGCACAGGGGCCCCAAGAGACCCAGTACTTC; cdr3_aa: CASSLRAQGPQETQYF
j_call: TRBJ2-6; v_call: TRBV27; d_call: NA; clone_size: many; cdr3_nt: TGTGCCAGCAGGCTCTCTGGGGCCAACGTCCTGACTTTC; cdr3_aa: CASRLSGANVLTF
j_call: TRBJ2-1; v_call: TRBV12-3/TRBV12-4; d_call: TRBD2; clone_size: many; cdr3_nt: TGTGCCAGCAGTTTGTCTGCTAGCGGGGATCTTGAGCAGTTCTTC; cdr3_aa: CASSLSASGDLEQFF
j_call: TRBJ2-1; v_call: TRBV4-2; d_call: TRBD2; clone_size: NA; cdr3_nt: TGTGCCAGCAGCCAATCCGGGGGGGCCTACAATGAGCAGTTCTTC; cdr3_aa: CASSQSGGAYNEQFF
j_call: TRBJ1-1; v_call: TRBV5-1; d_call: TRBD1; clone_size: many; cdr3_nt: TGCGCCAGCAGCCCCCGGGAGGGACAGGGACGCGAAGCTTTCTTT; cdr3_aa: CASSPREGQGREAFF
j_call: TRBJ1-4; v_call: TRBV6-5; d_call: NA; clone_size: few; cdr3_nt: TGTGCCAGCGGGGTCAGCCGGGCGGGTGAAAAACTGTTTTTT; cdr3_aa: CASGVSRAGEKLFF
j_call: TRBJ2-1; v_call: TRBV7-3; d_call: NA; clone_size: NA; cdr3_nt: TGTGCCAGCAGCTTAACTCAGGGCAATGAGCAGTTCTTC; cdr3_aa: CASSLTQGNEQFF
j_call: TRBJ2-3; v_call: TRBV20-1; d_call: TRBD2; clone_size: NA; cdr3_nt: TGCAGTGCCAGTAGCGGGGGGTCGTTAGATACGCAGTATTTT; cdr3_aa: CSASSGGSLDTQYF
j_call: TRBJ2-2; v_call: TRBV5-1; d_call: NA; clone_size: many; cdr3_nt: TGCGCCAGCAGCTTGGGGGTCACGAACACCGGGGAGCTGTTTTTT; cdr3_aa: CASSLGVTNTGELFF
j_call: TRBJ2-5; v_call: TRBV24-1; d_call: TRBD2; clone_size: NA; cdr3_nt: TGTGCCACCAGTGAGGGCCTAGCGGGGGCCCAAGAGACCCAGTACTTC; cdr3_aa: CATSEGLAGAQETQYF
j_call: TRBJ2-1; v_call: TRBV30; d_call: TRBD2; clone_size: few; cdr3_nt: TGTGCCGGTAATGGAGGTAGCGGGGGGAACAATGAGCAGTTCTTC; cdr3_aa: CAGNGGSGGNNEQFF
j_call: TRBJ2-5; v_call: TRBV29-1; d_call: NA; clone_size: many; cdr3_nt: TGCAACGGCATGGGATTGGCCCGGACCCAGTACTTC; cdr3_aa: CNGMGLARTQYF
j_call: TRBJ1-2; v_call: TRBV7-2; d_call: NA; clone_size: few; cdr3_nt: TGTGCCAGCAGCCCCGCAGGGGCCCACTATGGCTACACCTTC; cdr3_aa: CASSPAGAHYGYTF
j_call: TRBJ1-2; v_call: TRBV12-3/TRBV12-4; d_call: NA; clone_size: many; cdr3_nt: TGTGCCAGCAGTTTAGAGTGGGGGGTGGATGGCTACACCTTC; cdr3_aa: CASSLEWGVDGYTF
j_call: TRBJ2-2; v_call: TRBV5-4; d_call: TRBD1; clone_size: many; cdr3_nt: TGTGCCAGCAGCCCCGGGACAGGGGAGATCGGGGAGCTGTTTTTT; cdr3_aa: CASSPGTGEIGELFF
j_call: TRBJ2-1; v_call: TRBV7-2; d_call: NA; clone_size: NA; cdr3_nt: TGTGCCAGCAGCTCACCTTGGGAAGGGGATGGTGAGCAGTTCTTC; cdr3_aa: CASSSPWEGDGEQFF
j_call: TRBJ2-5; v_call: TRBV5-1; d_call: TRBD2; clone_size: many; cdr3_nt: TGCGCCAGCAGCTTGGTTTCGGGAGGAGAGACCCAGTACTTC; cdr3_aa: CASSLVSGGETQYF
j_call: TRBJ1-1; v_call: TRBV28; d_call: TRBD1; clone_size: few; cdr3_nt: TGTGCCAGCTCGACCACAGGGGATTACACTGAAGCTTTCTTT; cdr3_aa: CASSTTGDYTEAFF
j_call: TRBJ1-1; v_call: TRBV29-1; d_call: NA; clone_size: many; cdr3_nt: TGCAGCGGCGGGCTACGAGACACTGAAGCTTTCTTT; cdr3_aa: CSGGLRDTEAFF
j_call: TRBJ1-4; v_call: TRBV11-2; d_call: NA; clone_size: few; cdr3_nt: TGTGCCAGCAGCTTCGTCGGCACCAGAACAACTAATGAAAAACTGTTTTTT; cdr3_aa: CASSFVGTRTTNEKLFF
j_call: TRBJ2-3; v_call: TRBV15; d_call: NA; clone_size: few; cdr3_nt: TGTGCCACCAGCAGAGGTGGCAGGGCTCCCTTAATGGATACGCAGTATTTT; cdr3_aa: CATSRGGRAPLMDTQYF
j_call: TRBJ2-3; v_call: TRBV7-3; d_call: NA; clone_size: many; cdr3_nt: TGTGCCAGCAGCCAACAACCGGGCGCAGATACGCAGTATTTT; cdr3_aa: CASSQQPGADTQYF
j_call: TRBJ2-1; v_call: TRBV6-2/TRBV6-3; d_call: TRBD1; clone_size: NA; cdr3_nt: TGTGCCAGCAACGGACAGGGGGCATTGTTCTTC; cdr3_aa: CASNGQGALFF
j_call: TRBJ1-2; v_call: TRBV13; d_call: NA; clone_size: few; cdr3_nt: TGTGCCAGCTACGTGGCAGGGAACTATGGCTACACCTTC; cdr3_aa: CASYVAGNYGYTF
j_call: TRBJ2-2; v_call: TRBV5-5; d_call: NA; clone_size: NA; cdr3_nt: TGTGCCAGCAGCGATTGGTACAACACCGGGGAGCTGTTTTTT; cdr3_aa: CASSDWYNTGELFF
j_call: TRBJ2-7; v_call: TRBV5-1; d_call: TRBD2; clone_size: many; cdr3_nt: TGCGCCAGCAGCTTGGCAGGACTAGCGGGGAACGAGCAGTACTTC; cdr3_aa: CASSLAGLAGNEQYF
j_call: TRBJ1-1; v_call: TRBV4-1; d_call: NA; clone_size: NA; cdr3_nt: TGCGCCAGCAGCCAAGATGGTCAGGGGACTGAAGCTTTCTTT; cdr3_aa: CASSQDGQGTEAFF
j_call: TRBJ2-6; v_call: TRBV7-6; d_call: NA; clone_size: once; cdr3_nt: TGTGCCAGCAGCTTACGGCAGGGGAATGGGGCCAACGTCCTGACTTTC; cdr3_aa: CASSLRQGNGANVLTF
j_call: TRBJ2-5; v_call: TRBV11-2; d_call: NA; clone_size: many; cdr3_nt: TGTGCCAGCAGCTTAGATATTGGCTACCAAGAGACCCAGTACTTC; cdr3_aa: CASSLDIGYQETQYF
j_call: TRBJ1-1; v_call: TRBV7-2; d_call: TRBD1; clone_size: many; cdr3_nt: TGTGCCAGCAGGATCTTCCGGGACAGCGGGCGAGCTTTCTTT; cdr3_aa: CASRIFRDSGRAFF
j_call: TRBJ1-3; v_call: TRBV4-3; d_call: TRBD1; clone_size: NA; cdr3_nt: TGCGCCAGCAGCCACCGGTGGACAGGAGACTCCATACTCTCTGGAAACACCATATATTTT; cdr3_aa: CASSHRWTGDSILSGNTIYF
j_call: TRBJ1-6; v_call: TRBV5-5; d_call: NA; clone_size: NA; cdr3_nt: TGTGCCAGCAGCCGGACGGGTAGCTCCTATAATTCACCCCTCCACTTT; cdr3_aa: CASSRTGSSYNSPLHF
j_call: TRBJ2-7; v_call: TRBV18; d_call: TRBD1; clone_size: NA; cdr3_nt: TGTGCCAGCTCACGGAGGGACAGGGTTGTGGAGCAGTACTTC; cdr3_aa: CASSRRDRVVEQYF
j_call: TRBJ2-3; v_call: TRBV12-3/TRBV12-4; d_call: TRBD2; clone_size: many; cdr3_nt: TGTGCCAGCAGTCTCTCTAGCGGGGGGGCTTCAGATACGCAGTATTTT; cdr3_aa: CASSLSSGGASDTQYF
j_call: TRBJ2-5; v_call: TRBV5-1; d_call: TRBD2; clone_size: few; cdr3_nt: TGCGCCAGCAGCTCGGGACTAGCGGGGGGAACGGATCAAGAGACCCAGTACTTC; cdr3_aa: CASSSGLAGGTDQETQYF